A selection of T cell receptor beta chains follows, all from one sample in a study of identical twins. MiXCR was run by TCRdb on the 5' RACE reads, yielding one entry per CDR3 protein. The data contain 500,000 or so distinct CDR3 sequences, 13% to 15% of them seen just once; the ten biggest clones take up about 0.94%. The same sample was also studied in work on yellow fever vaccine responses in identical twins.

The sample comprised CD4+ T cells sorted from blood. The receptors stem from a woman younger than 30 in good health. Both conserved end residues are part of each CDR3. D genes are given only for firm matches. Part of the rows lack a size; the others show once, few, many or a class for expanded clones.

J | V | length | size | D | CDR3 | DNA
TRBJ1-1 | TRBV7-2 | 12 | many | - | CASSLIRREAFF | TGTGCCAGCAGCTTAATTCGACGCGAAGCTTTCTTT
TRBJ2-5 | TRBV18 | 12 | - | - | CASSRETETQYF | TGTGCCAGCTCACGAGAGACAGAGACCCAGTACTTC
TRBJ2-3 | TRBV7-6 | 16 | few | - | CASSLASESSTDTQYF | TGTGCCAGCAGCTTAGCATCGGAATCTAGCACAGATACGCAGTATTTT
TRBJ1-2 | TRBV12-3/TRBV12-4 | 14 | many | TRBD1 | CASSLGTGNYGYTF | TGTGCCAGCAGCTTAGGGACAGGGAACTATGGCTACACCTTC
TRBJ2-2 | TRBV5-4 | 17 | - | TRBD2 | CASSLGLSGANTGELFF | TGTGCCAGCAGCTTGGGTCTTAGCGGGGCGAACACCGGGGAGCTGTTTTTT
TRBJ2-7 | TRBV5-6 | 14 | few | - | CASSSASELYEQYF | TGTGCCAGCAGCTCCGCTAGCGAACTCTACGAGCAGTACTTC
TRBJ2-7 | TRBV7-2 | 15 | few | TRBD1 | CASSSYGTALYEQYF | TGTGCCAGCAGCTCGTACGGGACAGCTCTCTACGAGCAGTACTTC
TRBJ2-1 | TRBV2 | 17 | few | TRBD2 | CASSEAISGGAYGEQFF | TGTGCCAGCAGTGAAGCGATTAGCGGGGGGGCCTATGGTGAGCAGTTCTTC
TRBJ2-7 | TRBV7-2 | 15 | - | TRBD1 | CASRNLGTATYEQYF | TGTGCCAGCAGGAATCTCGGGACAGCGACCTACGAGCAGTACTTC
TRBJ2-7 | TRBV6-2/TRBV6-3 | 15 | many | - | CASSYSVAGAYEQYF | TGTGCCAGCAGTTACTCGGTTGCCGGGGCCTACGAGCAGTACTTC
TRBJ2-7 | TRBV3-1 | 14 | - | TRBD1 | CASSRYRGPYEQYF | TGTGCCAGCAGCCGATACAGGGGGCCCTACGAGCAGTACTTC
TRBJ1-4 | TRBV29-1 | 12 | few | TRBD1 | CSVGTGYEKLFF | TGCAGCGTTGGGACAGGGTATGAAAAACTGTTTTTT
TRBJ2-5 | TRBV20-1 | 11 | - | - | CSARDAPRSNF | TGCAGTGCTAGAGATGCGCCCAGATCGAACTTC
TRBJ2-3 | TRBV7-8 | 16 | - | - | CASSERPGLRTDTQYF | TGTGCCAGCAGCGAACGACCGGGACTCCGCACAGATACGCAGTATTTT
TRBJ2-7 | TRBV5-1 | 13 | many | - | CASTLTDGYEQYF | TGCGCCAGCACCCTAACGGACGGCTACGAGCAGTACTTC
TRBJ2-5 | TRBV6-1 | 14 | many | - | CASKPWMGGETQYF | TGTGCCAGCAAGCCATGGATGGGCGGGGAGACCCAATACTTC
TRBJ2-1 | TRBV20-1 | 16 | - | TRBD1 | CSARDPRGQRYNEQFF | TGCAGTGCTAGAGATCCAAGGGGGCAGCGTTACAATGAGCAGTTCTTC
TRBJ2-5 | TRBV6-6 | 13 | few | - | CASSYAARETQYF | TGTGCCAGCAGTTACGCTGCCAGGGAGACCCAGTACTTC
TRBJ2-4 | TRBV20-1 | 13 | few | - | CSAEQDAKNIQYF | TGCAGTGCTGAACAGGATGCCAAAAACATTCAGTACTTC
TRBJ1-5 | TRBV28 | 16 | - | - | CASSSPGDHSNQPQHF | TGTGCCAGCTCTTCCCCGGGAGACCATAGCAATCAGCCCCAGCATTTT
TRBJ2-3 | TRBV7-9 | 13 | few | TRBD1 | CASNTGGGDTQYF | TGTGCCAGCAACACAGGGGGCGGGGATACGCAGTATTTT